Shown below are 3 T cell receptor beta chains from a single sample sequenced in a study of early stage breast cancer tumors. Assay: immunoSEQ multiplex PCR; the TCRdb copy retains only in-frame clones and omits some. In the table there are 9,500 to 10,000 clones, over 70% of which are singletons. The specimen sequenced was normal breast tissue next to the tumor. The source of these receptors is a person aged 40-50 years with breast cancer.

V gene TRBV7-8 combines with J gene TRBJ2-7; D might be TRBD1 or TRBD2, each matching 6 bases. Trimming left V 5 bases short and J 3 bases short, with 14 bases between. Looked up from germline, CDR1 is SGHVS and CDR2 is FQNEAQ. The CDR3 is 14 residues long. The DNA for the CDR3 is TGTGCCAGCAGCCAGCGGGCAGGGGACTACGAGCAGTACTTC. Its translation is CASSQRAGDYEQYF. Full variable domain (rest looked up from reference TRBV7-8 and TRBJ2-7): GAGVSQSPRYKVAKRGQDVALRCDPISGHVSLFWYQQALGQGPEFLTYFQNEAQLDKSGLPSDRFFAERPEGSVSTLKIQRTQQEDSAVYLCASSQRAGDYEQYFGPGTRLTVT.

The chain recombines TRBV5-6 with TRBJ2-5; D might be TRBD1 (6 bases). Trimming cost V 0 bases and J 5 bases, with 11 bases left between them. The CDR3 is 14 amino acids. CDR1 and CDR2 from the germline V gene are SGHDT and YYEEEE. CDR3: CASSLAGGAETQYF. CDR3 coding DNA: TGTGCCAGCAGCTTGGCTGGGGGCGCGGAGACCCAGTACTTC.

The DNA of the CDR3 is TGTGCCAGCAGCTTCCAAGCGGGAGCGCGAGAGACCCAGTACTTC. Amino acid sequence: CASSFQAGARETQYF. This chain links TRBV7-2 with TRBJ2-5; 8 nucleotides align to TRBD2. Germline loops: CDR1 SGHTA, CDR2 FQGNSA. V lost 3 bases, J lost 4 bases, and 7 bases stayed unmatched. This CDR3 comprises 15 residues.